The 25 T cell receptor beta chains listed next were all sequenced from one sample in a study of blood T cell repertoires in COVID-19. Measured with immunoSEQ multiplex PCR; TCRdb has only the in-frame clones, and not every one. The table records more than 95,000 clones, approximately 80% of them present only once. Sequenced: peripheral blood. These receptors were taken from a human donor in a cohort sampled during active COVID-19.

CDR3 residues: CASGLSRSPLHF. DNA of the CDR3: TGTGCTAGTGGCCTATCTCGATCACCCCTCCACTTT. V and J are TRBV12-5 and TRBJ1-6; D is uncertain. This CDR3 has 12 residues. Germline CDR1 reads LGHNT; CDR2 reads FRNRAP. With 6 bases removed from V and 10 bases from J, the gap between germline ends came to 10 bases. The complete variable domain, with remaining parts taken from reference TRBV12-5 and TRBJ1-6, reads DARVTQTPRHKVTEMGQEVTMRCQPILGHNTVFWYRQTMMQGLELLAYFRNRAPLDDSGMPKDRFSAEMPDATLATLKIQPSEPRDSAVYFCASGLSRSPLHFGNGTRLTVT.

The CDR3 sequence is CASASSTDTQYF. The CDR3 region has the DNA TGTGCCAGTGCGTCTAGCACAGATACGCAGTATTTT. The chain joins TRBV19 to TRBJ2-3; D is unresolved. V was pared by 8 bases and J by 0 bases, with 6 bases between. The CDR3 consists of 12 residues. The germline gives CDR1 LNHDA, CDR2 SQIVND (reference sequence).

The chain employs TRBV7-2 and TRBJ2-2; tentative D call: TRBD1 (6 bases). This CDR3 spans 14 amino acids. V gave up 4 bases and J gave up 4 bases, with 10 bases separating them. The germline V gene has CDR1 SGHTA and CDR2 FQGNSA. The CDR3 sequence: CASSSGAGTGELFF. In nucleotides, the CDR3 is TGTGCCAGCAGCTCAGGGGCGGGCACCGGGGAGCTGTTTTTT.

This clone was counted between two and nine times. The chain couples TRBV25-1 to TRBJ2-7, with TRBD2 matching over 7 bases. V was pared by 5 bases and J by 8 bases, with 18 bases of the junction left unmatched. Germline CDR1 reads MGHDK; CDR2 reads SYGVNS. The CDR3 totals 16 residues. CDR3 region: CASSYGARGRPTKQYF. CDR3 sequence (DNA): TGTGCCAGCAGTTACGGGGCGCGGGGGAGGCCTACGAAGCAGTACTTC.

The chain joins TRBV19 to TRBJ2-7; D unresolved. The V end lost 0 bases, the J end lost 6 bases, and 3 bases lay between the germline ends. Germline CDR1 is LNHDA and CDR2 is SQIVND (reference sequence). This CDR3 region has 11 residues. Here the CDR3 reads CASSIDREQYF. The CDR3 region has the DNA TGTGCCAGTAGTATAGATCGCGAGCAGTACTTC.

V and J are TRBV21-1 and TRBJ1-1; TRBD1, the D gene given by the table, was not confirmed from the DNA. TRBV21-1 is a documented pseudogene. The CDR3 has 12 amino acids. The CDR3 sequence: CASSTREVWAFF. The DNA for the CDR3 is TGTGCCAGCAGCACCAGGGAAGTTTGGGCTTTCTTT.

V usage is TRBV5-5 and J usage is TRBJ1-1; 7 bases fit TRBD1. The J segment lost 5 bases and the V segment lost 3 bases, leaving 7 bases of the junction unmatched. The CDR3 sequence is 14 residues long. In germline, CDR1 is SGHKS, CDR2 YYEKEE (reference sequence). This CDR3 is CASSSTGVGTEAFF. The CDR3 DNA is TGTGCCAGCAGCTCCACAGGGGTTGGGACTGAAGCTTTCTTT.

The rearrangement links TRBV24-1 to TRBJ2-1; 11 nucleotides agree with TRBD1. The V gene end was trimmed by 12 bases and the J gene end by 3 bases; junction bases not matched to a gene: 3. The CDR3 is 13 amino acids. Per germline, CDR1 KGHDR and CDR2 SFDVKD. The CDR3 coding sequence is TGTGCCGCAGGGACAGGGGGCTACAATGAGCAGTTCTTC. This translates into CAAGTGGYNEQFF.

This sequence joins TRBV7-9 and TRBJ2-7, with 7 nucleotides matching TRBD2. V gave up 1 base and J gave up 3 bases; unmatched junction bases: 6. In germline, CDR1 is SEHNR, CDR2 FQNEAQ (reference sequence). The CDR3 runs to 15 residues. The CDR3 DNA is TGTGCCAGCAGCTTAGTGGGTCGGGGGGACTACGAGCAGTACTTC. It yields the protein CASSLVGRGDYEQYF.

This chain joins TRBV3-1 (or the pseudogene TRBV3-2) and TRBJ1-6, with TRBD1 matching 9 bases. The V gene end was trimmed by 0 bases and the J gene end by 10 bases; junction bases not matched to a gene: 7. The CDR3 loop spans 16 amino acids. Germline V lookup: CDR1 LGHDT, CDR2 YNNKEL (reference sequence). Written as DNA, the CDR3 is TGTGCCAGCAGCCAAGACTGGACAGGGGACCACTCACCCCTCCACTTT. Its protein product is CASSQDWTGDHSPLHF.

V gene TRBV7-8 combines with J gene TRBJ1-6; a weak D match, TRBD1 (5 bases). The germline V gene encodes CDR1 SGHVS and CDR2 FQNEAQ. The CDR3 totals 16 residues. The V end lost 5 bases, the J end lost 0 bases, and 11 bases lay between the germline ends. CDR3 amino acids: CASSRDSSSYNSPLHF. In DNA, the CDR3 is TGTGCCAGCAGCCGAGACAGTAGCTCCTATAATTCACCCCTCCACTTT.

Here the CDR3 reads CASSPSGTRTLSEQFF. CDR3 sequence (DNA): TGCGCCAGCAGCCCTTCCGGGACTAGGACCTTAAGTGAGCAGTTCTTC. The rearrangement joins TRBV5-1 to TRBJ2-1, with TRBD2 matching 8 bases. The CDR3 length is 16 residues. V gave up 4 bases and J gave up 9 bases; unmatched junction bases: 15. CDR1 and CDR2 (germline): SGHRS, YFSETQ.

The rearrangement joins TRBV6-1 to TRBJ2-1; 10 nucleotides align to TRBD2. The germline gives CDR1 MNHNS, CDR2 SASEGT. The CDR3 runs to 14 residues. Trimming took 3 bases from V and 7 from J; bases not matched to a gene: 3. The CDR3 loop is CASSEPSGGNEQFF. CDR3 nucleotides: TGTGCCAGCAGTGAGCCTAGCGGGGGTAATGAGCAGTTCTTC.

This clone has just a few counts. The chain is built from TRBV5-1 and TRBJ2-3; possibly TRBD1 for D (6 bases). The germline V and J ends were trimmed by 0 bases and 2 bases, with 10 bases remaining between them. The CDR3 covers 15 residues. Looked up from germline, CDR1 is SGHRS and CDR2 is YFSETQ. In nucleotides, the CDR3 is TGCGCCAGCAGCTTGGAGGGACACGACACAGATACGCAGTATTTT. Translation gives CASSLEGHDTDTQYF.

The chain links TRBV5-1 to TRBJ2-7; 13 positions agree with TRBD2. V trimming: 2 bases; J trimming: 0 bases; junction bases outside the gene matches: 8. The CDR3 is 18 amino acids. Germline V gene data show CDR1 as SGHRS and CDR2 as YFSETQ. The CDR3 loop reads CASSLGLAGASGSYEQYF. CDR3 DNA sequence: TGCGCCAGCAGCTTAGGACTAGCGGGGGCCTCGGGCTCCTACGAGCAGTACTTC.

This clone was observed a handful of times. Other nucleotide sequences from this sample produce the same CDR3. The chain carries TRBV2 and TRBJ2-7; the D gene is possibly TRBD2 (6 bases). Trimming removed 5 bases from V and 4 bases from J, with 6 bases in between. From germline, CDR1 is SNHLY and CDR2 FYNNEI. The CDR3 loop spans 11 amino acids. The CDR3, as DNA: TGTGCCAGCAGTCGGGGGTACGAGCAGTACTTC. It codes for CASSRGYEQYF.

The rearrangement uses TRBV7-9 and TRBJ2-7, with D perhaps TRBD1 (6 bases). Germline values: CDR1 SEHNR, CDR2 FQNEAQ (reference sequence). The germline V and J ends were trimmed by 5 bases and 7 bases, with 18 bases remaining between them. The CDR3 sequence is 14 residues long. CDR3: CASSPRTATREQYF. CDR3 DNA: TGTGCCAGCAGCCCACGGACAGCGACGAGGGAGCAGTACTTC.

This chain joins TRBV18 and TRBJ1-1; 9 nucleotides align to TRBD1. The CDR3 consists of 16 residues. Germline values: CDR1 KGHSH, CDR2 LQKENI. Unmatched junction bases numbered 8, after V lost 5 bases and J lost 1 base. The CDR3 sequence: CASSIQGARSNTEAFF. Here the CDR3 DNA reads TGTGCCAGCTCAATACAGGGGGCGCGTTCGAACACTGAAGCTTTCTTT.

The rearrangement links TRBV19 to TRBJ2-1, with 8 bases identical to TRBD2. V trimming: 4 bases; J trimming: 0 bases; junction bases outside the gene matches: 14. The CDR3 covers 19 residues. From germline, CDR1 is LNHDA and CDR2 SQIVND (reference sequence). CDR3 loop: CASSRGTSPTLSSYNEQFF. The CDR3 nucleotides are TGTGCCAGTAGTAGAGGGACTAGTCCAACCCTTAGCTCCTACAATGAGCAGTTCTTC.

Only a few counts were recorded for this clone. The chain links TRBV5-5 to TRBJ1-5; D not certain. The CDR3 extends over 14 amino acids. Germline values: CDR1 SGHKS, CDR2 YYEKEE (reference sequence). The ends were cut back, 1 base at V and 7 bases at J, with 12 bases in the middle. The CDR3 coding sequence is TGTGCCAGCAGCTTGTGGCGGGGAGGACAGCCCCAGCATTTT. Translating gives CASSLWRGGQPQHF.

The chain couples TRBV7-2 to TRBJ2-7; 12 nucleotides agree with TRBD2. CDR3 size: 14 residues. V dropped 4 bases and J dropped 3; count of bases not matched to a gene: 1. The V gene's germline CDR1 is SGHTA and CDR2 FQGNSA. The CDR3 is CASSSTSGGYEQYF. Here the CDR3 DNA reads TGTGCCAGCAGCTCGACTAGCGGGGGCTACGAGCAGTACTTC.

This rearrangement joins TRBV29-1 to TRBJ1-3; weak D call: TRBD1 (5 bases). CDR1 is SQVTM, CDR2 ANQGSEA, per germline. V lost 6 bases to trimming and J lost 4 bases, with 7 bases between them. The CDR3 is 11 amino acids. The CDR3 DNA follows: TGCAGCGTACAGGCCGGAAACACCATATATTTT. It yields the protein CSVQAGNTIYF.

As for this clone: At one end, the junction sequence differs from germline, possibly due to a read error. The chain couples TRBV20-1 to TRBJ2-3; possible D gene TRBD1, 6 bases. CDR3 length: 14 amino acids. Germline CDR1 reads DFQATT; CDR2 reads SNEGSKA (reference sequence). The CDR3 loop reads CSASDGARTATQYF. CDR3 sequence (DNA): TGCAGTGCTAGTGATGGGGCGCGGACAGCTACGCAGTATTTT.

This chain uses TRBV9 with TRBJ1-4; 7 bases agree with TRBD1. Germline CDR1 and CDR2: SGDLS and YYNGEE. With 2 bases clipped from V and 8 bases from J, the junction kept 6 bases outside the gene matches. The CDR3 runs 14 residues. This chain's CDR3 is CASSVGQRGEKLFF. The CDR3 DNA reads as TGTGCCAGCAGCGTGGGACAGAGGGGGGAAAAACTGTTTTTT.

This clone was counted only a few times. V and J are TRBV6-5 and TRBJ1-1; no firm D call. Germline V gene sequence: CDR1 MNHEY, CDR2 SVGAGI. The CDR3 sequence is 15 residues long. Deletions cut 0 bases from V and 0 bases from J, with 8 bases between. In DNA, the CDR3 is TGTGCCAGCAGTTACTCGATCGGGGTGAACACTGAAGCTTTCTTT. The encoded protein is CASSYSIGVNTEAFF.